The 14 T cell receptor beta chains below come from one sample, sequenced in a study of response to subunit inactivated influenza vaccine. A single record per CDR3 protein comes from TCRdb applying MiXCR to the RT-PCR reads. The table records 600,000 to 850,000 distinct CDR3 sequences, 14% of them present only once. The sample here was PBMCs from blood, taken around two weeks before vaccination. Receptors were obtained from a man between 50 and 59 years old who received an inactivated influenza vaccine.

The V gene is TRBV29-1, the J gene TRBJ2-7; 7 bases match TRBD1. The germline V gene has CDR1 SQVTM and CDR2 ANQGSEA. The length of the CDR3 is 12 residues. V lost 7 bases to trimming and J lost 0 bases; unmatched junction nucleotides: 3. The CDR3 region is CSAGTASYEQYF. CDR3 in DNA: TGCAGCGCCGGGACAGCCTCCTACGAGCAGTACTTC.

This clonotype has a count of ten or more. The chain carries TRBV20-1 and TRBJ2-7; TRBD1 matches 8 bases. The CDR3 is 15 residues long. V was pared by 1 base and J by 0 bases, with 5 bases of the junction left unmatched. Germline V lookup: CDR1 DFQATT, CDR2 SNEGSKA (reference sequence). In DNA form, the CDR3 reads TGCAGTGCTAGAGTTATGGGACAGGCCTCCTACGAGCAGTACTTC. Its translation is CSARVMGQASYEQYF.

The CDR3 sequence: CASSSGQEYNEQFF. DNA for the CDR3: TGTGCCAGCAGCTCGGGACAGGAGTACAATGAGCAGTTCTTC. The genes are TRBV7-9 and TRBJ2-1; 8 bases map to TRBD1. The CDR3 loop spans 14 amino acids. The junction had 3 bases not matched to a gene; V was cut back by 4 bases and J by 4 bases. CDR1 is SEHNR and CDR2 is FQNEAQ in the germline V gene (reference sequence).

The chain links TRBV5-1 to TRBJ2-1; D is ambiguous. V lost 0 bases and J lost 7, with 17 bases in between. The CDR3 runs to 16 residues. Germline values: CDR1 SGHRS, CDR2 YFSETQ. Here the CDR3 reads CASSLGTDPRPNEQFF. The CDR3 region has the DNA TGCGCCAGCAGCTTGGGGACGGACCCCAGGCCTAATGAGCAGTTCTTC.

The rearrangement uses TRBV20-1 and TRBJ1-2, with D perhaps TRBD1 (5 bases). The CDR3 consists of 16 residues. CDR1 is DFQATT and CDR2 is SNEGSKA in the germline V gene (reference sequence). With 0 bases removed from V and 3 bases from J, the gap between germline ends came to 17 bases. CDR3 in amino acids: CSARDGGRLADYGYTF. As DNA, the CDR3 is TGCAGTGCTAGAGACGGGGGACGCTTGGCTGACTATGGCTACACCTTC.

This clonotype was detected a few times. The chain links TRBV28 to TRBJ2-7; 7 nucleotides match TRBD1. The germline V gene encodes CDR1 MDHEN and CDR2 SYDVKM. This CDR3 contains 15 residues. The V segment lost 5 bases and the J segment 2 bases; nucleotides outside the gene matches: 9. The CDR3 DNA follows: TGTGCCAGCAGTACGACAGGGCCGGATACCTACGAGCAGTACTTC. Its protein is CASSTTGPDTYEQYF.

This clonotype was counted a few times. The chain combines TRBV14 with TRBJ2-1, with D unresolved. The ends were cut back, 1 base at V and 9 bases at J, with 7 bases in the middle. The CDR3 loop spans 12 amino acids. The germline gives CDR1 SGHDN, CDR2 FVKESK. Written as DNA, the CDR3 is TGTGCCAGCAGCCAAGTCCACAGTGAGCAGTTCTTC. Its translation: CASSQVHSEQFF.

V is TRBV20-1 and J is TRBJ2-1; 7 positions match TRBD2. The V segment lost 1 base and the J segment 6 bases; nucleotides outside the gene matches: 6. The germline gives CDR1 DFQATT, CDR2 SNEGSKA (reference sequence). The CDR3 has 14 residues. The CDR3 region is CSARANLAANEQFF. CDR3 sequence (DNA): TGCAGTGCTAGAGCAAATCTAGCGGCCAATGAGCAGTTCTTC.

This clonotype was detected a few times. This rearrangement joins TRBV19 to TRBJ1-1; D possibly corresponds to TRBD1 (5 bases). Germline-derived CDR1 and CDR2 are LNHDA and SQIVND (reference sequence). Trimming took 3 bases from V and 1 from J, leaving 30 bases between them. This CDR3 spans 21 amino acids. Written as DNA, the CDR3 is TGTGCCAGTAGTATCTCGATTATCTCTTCTTGGGGCAGGATGGGGAACACTGAAGCTTTCTTT. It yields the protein CASSISIISSWGRMGNTEAFF.

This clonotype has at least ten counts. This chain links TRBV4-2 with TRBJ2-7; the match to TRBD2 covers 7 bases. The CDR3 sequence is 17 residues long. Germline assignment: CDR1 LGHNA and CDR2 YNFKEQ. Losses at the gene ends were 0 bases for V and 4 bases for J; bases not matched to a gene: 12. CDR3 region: CASSQEAGEAGWYEQYF. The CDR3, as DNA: TGTGCCAGCAGCCAAGAAGCTGGCGAAGCGGGATGGTACGAGCAGTACTTC.

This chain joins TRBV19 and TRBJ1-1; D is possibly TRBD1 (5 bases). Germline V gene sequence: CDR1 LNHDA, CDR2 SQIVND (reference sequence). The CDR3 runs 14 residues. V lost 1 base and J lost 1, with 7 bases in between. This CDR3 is CASSIAGKNTEAFF. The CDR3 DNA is TGTGCCAGTAGTATAGCAGGGAAGAACACTGAAGCTTTCTTT.

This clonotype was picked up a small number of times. The CDR3 loop is CASSQGGQSSYNEQFF. The CDR3 region has the DNA TGCGCCAGCAGCCAGGGGGGGCAGAGCTCCTACAATGAGCAGTTCTTC. The chain uses TRBV5-1 and TRBJ2-1; D may be TRBD1 or TRBD2 (7 bases each). CDR1 and CDR2 from the germline V gene are SGHRS and YFSETQ. CDR3 length: 16 residues. V gave up 4 bases and J gave up 0 bases, with 14 bases separating them.

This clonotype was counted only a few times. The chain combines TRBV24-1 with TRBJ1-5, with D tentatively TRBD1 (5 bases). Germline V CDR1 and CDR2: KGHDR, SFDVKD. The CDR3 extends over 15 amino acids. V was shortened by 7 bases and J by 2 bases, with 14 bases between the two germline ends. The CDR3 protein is CATRPGGVGNQPQHF. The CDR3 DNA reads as TGTGCCACCAGACCCGGGGGAGTGGGCAATCAGCCCCAGCATTTT.

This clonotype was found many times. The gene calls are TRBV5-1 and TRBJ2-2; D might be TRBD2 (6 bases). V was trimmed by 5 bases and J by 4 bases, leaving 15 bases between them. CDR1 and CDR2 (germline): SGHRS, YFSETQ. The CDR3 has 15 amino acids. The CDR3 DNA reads TGCGCCAGCAGGGGACTTCAGGGCGGCACCGGGGAGCTGTTTTTT. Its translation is CASRGLQGGTGELFF. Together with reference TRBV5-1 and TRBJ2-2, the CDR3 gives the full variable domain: KAGVTQTPRYLIKTRGQQVTLSCSPISGHRSVSWYQQTPGQGLQFLFEYFSETQRNKGNFPGRFSGRQFSNSRSEMNVSTLELGDSALYLCASRGLQGGTGELFFGEGSRLTVL.